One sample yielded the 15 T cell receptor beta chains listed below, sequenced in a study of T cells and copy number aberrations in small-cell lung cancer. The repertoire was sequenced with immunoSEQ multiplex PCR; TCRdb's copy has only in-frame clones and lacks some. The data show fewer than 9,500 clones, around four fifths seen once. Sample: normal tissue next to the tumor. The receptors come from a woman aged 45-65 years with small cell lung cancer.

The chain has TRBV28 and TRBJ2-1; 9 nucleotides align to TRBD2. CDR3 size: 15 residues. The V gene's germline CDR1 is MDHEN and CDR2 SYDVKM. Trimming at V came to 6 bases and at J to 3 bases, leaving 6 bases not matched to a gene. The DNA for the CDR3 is TGTGCCAGCAGCTTACTAGCGGGCGTCTACAATGAGCAGTTCTTC. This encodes CASSLLAGVYNEQFF.

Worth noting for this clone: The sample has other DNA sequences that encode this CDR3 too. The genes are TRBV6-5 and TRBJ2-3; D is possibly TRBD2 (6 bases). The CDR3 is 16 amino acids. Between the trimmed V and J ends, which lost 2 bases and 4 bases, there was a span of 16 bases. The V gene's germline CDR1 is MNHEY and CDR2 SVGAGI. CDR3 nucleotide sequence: TGTGCCAGCAGTTACCTAGTAAACGGGAGCCCAGATACGCAGTATTTT. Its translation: CASSYLVNGSPDTQYF.

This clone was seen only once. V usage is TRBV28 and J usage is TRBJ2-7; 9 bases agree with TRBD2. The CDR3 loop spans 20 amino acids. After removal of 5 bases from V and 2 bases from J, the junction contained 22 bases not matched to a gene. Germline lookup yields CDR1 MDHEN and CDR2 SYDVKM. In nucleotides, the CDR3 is TGTGCCAGCAGTCTCACGGGCGGGACTAGCAGCACTCAGAGGGCCTACGAGCAGTACTTC. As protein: CASSLTGGTSSTQRAYEQYF. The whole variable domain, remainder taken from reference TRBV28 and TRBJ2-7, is DVKVTQSSRYLVKRTGEKVFLECVQDMDHENMFWYRQDPGLGLRLIYFSYDVKMKEKGDIPEGYSVSREKKERFSLILESASTNQTSMYLCASSLTGGTSSTQRAYEQYFGPGTRLTVT.

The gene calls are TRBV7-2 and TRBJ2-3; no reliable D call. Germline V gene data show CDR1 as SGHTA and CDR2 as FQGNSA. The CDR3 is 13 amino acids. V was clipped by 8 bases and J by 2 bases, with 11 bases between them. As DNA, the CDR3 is TGTGCCAGCCTTGCCTTTCTCACAGATACGCAGTATTTT. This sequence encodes CASLAFLTDTQYF.

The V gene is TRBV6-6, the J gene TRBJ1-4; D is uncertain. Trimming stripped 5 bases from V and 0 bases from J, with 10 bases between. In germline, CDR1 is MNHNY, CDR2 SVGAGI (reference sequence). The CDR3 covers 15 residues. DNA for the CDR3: TGTGCCAGCAGTCGTATAGGGACAACTAATGAAAAACTGTTTTTT. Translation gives CASSRIGTTNEKLFF.

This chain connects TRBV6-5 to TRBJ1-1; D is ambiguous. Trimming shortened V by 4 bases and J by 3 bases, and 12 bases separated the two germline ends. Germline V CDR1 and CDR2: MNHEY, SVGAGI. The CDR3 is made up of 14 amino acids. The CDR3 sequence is CASSWFGMDTEAFF. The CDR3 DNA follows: TGTGCCAGCAGTTGGTTTGGTATGGACACTGAAGCTTTCTTT.

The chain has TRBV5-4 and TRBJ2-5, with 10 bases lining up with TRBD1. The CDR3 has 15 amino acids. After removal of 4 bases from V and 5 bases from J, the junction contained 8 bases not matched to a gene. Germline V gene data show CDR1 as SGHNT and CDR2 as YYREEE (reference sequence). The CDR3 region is CASSPGTGARETQYF. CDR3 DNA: TGTGCCAGCAGCCCAGGGACAGGGGCTCGGGAGACCCAGTACTTC.

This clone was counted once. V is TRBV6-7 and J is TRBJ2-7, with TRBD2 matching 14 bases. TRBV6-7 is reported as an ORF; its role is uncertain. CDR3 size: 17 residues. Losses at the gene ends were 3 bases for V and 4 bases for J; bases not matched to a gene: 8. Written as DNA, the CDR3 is TGTGCCAGCAGTTATCACCAAGGGACTAGCGGGAGATACGAGCAGTACTTC. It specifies CASSYHQGTSGRYEQYF.

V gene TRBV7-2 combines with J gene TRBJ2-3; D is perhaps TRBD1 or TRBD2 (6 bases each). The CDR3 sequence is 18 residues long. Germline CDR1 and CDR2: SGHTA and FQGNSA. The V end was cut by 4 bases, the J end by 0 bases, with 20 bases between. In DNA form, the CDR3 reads TGTGCCAGCAGCTCTCAGGGGAGGAGCACTACTAGCACAGATACGCAGTATTTT. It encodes CASSSQGRSTTSTDTQYF.

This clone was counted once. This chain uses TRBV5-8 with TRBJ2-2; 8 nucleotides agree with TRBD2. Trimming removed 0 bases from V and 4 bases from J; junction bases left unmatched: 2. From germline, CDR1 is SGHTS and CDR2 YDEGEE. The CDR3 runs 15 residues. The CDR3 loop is CASSLVLAGTGELFF. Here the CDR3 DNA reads TGTGCCAGCAGCTTGGTTCTAGCGGGCACCGGGGAGCTGTTTTTT.

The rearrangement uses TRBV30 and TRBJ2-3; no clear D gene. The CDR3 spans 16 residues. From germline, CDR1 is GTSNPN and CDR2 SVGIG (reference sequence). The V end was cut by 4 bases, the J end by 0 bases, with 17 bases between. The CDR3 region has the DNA TGTGCCTGGACCCGACCGGGCGCAACCAGCACAGATACGCAGTATTTT. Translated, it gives CAWTRPGATSTDTQYF. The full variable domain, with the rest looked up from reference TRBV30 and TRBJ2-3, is SQTIHQWPATLVQPVGSPLSLECTVEGTSNPNLYWYRQAAGRGLQLLFYSVGIGQISSEVPQNLSASRPQDRQFILSSKKLLLSDSGFYLCAWTRPGATSTDTQYFGPGTRLTVL.

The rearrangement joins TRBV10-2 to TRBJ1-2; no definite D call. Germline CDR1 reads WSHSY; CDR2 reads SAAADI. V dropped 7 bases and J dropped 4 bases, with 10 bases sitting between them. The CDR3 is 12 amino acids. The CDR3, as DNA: TGCGCCAGCAAGGACGGGATCTATGGCTACACCTTC. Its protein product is CASKDGIYGYTF.

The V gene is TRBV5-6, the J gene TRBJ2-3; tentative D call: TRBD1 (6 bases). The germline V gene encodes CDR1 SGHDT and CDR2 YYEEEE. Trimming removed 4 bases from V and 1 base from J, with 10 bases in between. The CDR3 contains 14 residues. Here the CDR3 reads CASSQRQGTDTQYF. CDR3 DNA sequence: TGTGCCAGCAGCCAGAGACAGGGCACAGATACGCAGTATTTT.

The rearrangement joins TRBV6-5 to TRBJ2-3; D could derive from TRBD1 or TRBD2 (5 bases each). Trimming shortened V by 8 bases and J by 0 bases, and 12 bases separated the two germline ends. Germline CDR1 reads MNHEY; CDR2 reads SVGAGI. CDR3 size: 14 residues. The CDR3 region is CASRDGSSTDTQYF. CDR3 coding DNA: TGTGCCAGCCGGGACGGATCTAGCACAGATACGCAGTATTTT.

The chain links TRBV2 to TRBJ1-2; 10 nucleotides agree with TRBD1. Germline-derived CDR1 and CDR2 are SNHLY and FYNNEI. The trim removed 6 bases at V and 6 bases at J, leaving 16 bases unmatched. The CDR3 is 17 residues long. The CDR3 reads CASRTGTGVYSNHGYTF. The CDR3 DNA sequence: TGTGCCAGCAGGACCGGGACAGGGGTTTACTCCAACCATGGCTACACCTTC. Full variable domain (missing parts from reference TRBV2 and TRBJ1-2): EPEVTQTPSHQVTQMGQEVILRCVPISNHLYFYWYRQILGQKVEFLVSFYNNEISEKSEIFDDQFSVERPDGSNFTLKIRSTKLEDSAMYFCASRTGTGVYSNHGYTFGSGTRLTVV.